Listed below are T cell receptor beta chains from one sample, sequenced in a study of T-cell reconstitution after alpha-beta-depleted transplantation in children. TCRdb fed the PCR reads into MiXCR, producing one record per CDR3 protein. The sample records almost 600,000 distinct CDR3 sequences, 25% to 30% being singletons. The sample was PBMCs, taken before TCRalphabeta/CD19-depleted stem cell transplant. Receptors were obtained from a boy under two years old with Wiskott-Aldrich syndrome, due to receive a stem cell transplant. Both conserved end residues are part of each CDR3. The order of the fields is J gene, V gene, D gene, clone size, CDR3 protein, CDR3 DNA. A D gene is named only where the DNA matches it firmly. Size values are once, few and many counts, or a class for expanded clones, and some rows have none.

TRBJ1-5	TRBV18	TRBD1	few	CASSLDREVQPQHF	TGTGCCAGCTCACTAGACAGGGAAGTTCAGCCCCAGCATTTT
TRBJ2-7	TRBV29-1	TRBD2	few	CSAELAGGSYEQYF	TGCAGCGCCGAACTAGCGGGAGGGTCATATGAGCAGTACTTC
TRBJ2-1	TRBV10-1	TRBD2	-	CASANPGGNEQFF	TGCGCCAGCGCAAACCCGGGAGGCAATGAGCAGTTCTTC
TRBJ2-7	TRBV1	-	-	CTSSQAGTEQYF	TGCACCAGCAGCCAAGCGGGAACGGAGCAGTACTTC
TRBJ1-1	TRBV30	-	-	CAWMLGTEAFF	TGTGCCTGGATGTTGGGGACTGAAGCTTTCTTT
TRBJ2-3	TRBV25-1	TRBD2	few	CASSTILAGGPFTITDTQYF	TGTGCCAGCAGTACGATTCTAGCGGGAGGGCCGTTTACCATCACAGATACGCAGTATTTT
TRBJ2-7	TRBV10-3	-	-	CAISSAYEQYF	TGTGCCATCAGTTCAGCTTACGAGCAGTACTTC
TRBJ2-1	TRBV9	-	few	CASSALGRPPNNEQFF	TGTGCCAGCAGCGCCCTGGGGAGGCCTCCTAACAATGAGCAGTTCTTC
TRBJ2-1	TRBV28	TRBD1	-	CASSKQGYSYNEQFF	TGTGCCAGCAGTAAACAGGGGTACTCCTACAATGAGCAGTTCTTC
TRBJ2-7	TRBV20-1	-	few	CSARLQGTYEQYF	TGCAGTGCTAGGTTGCAGGGGACTTACGAGCAGTACTTC
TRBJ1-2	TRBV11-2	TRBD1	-	CASSQWPGQGAPRAYGYTF	TGTGCCAGCAGCCAATGGCCGGGACAGGGGGCTCCTCGGGCCTATGGCTACACCTTC
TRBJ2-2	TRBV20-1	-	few	CSARGRGNRELFF	TGCAGTGCTAGAGGCCGGGGTAACCGGGAGCTGTTTTTT
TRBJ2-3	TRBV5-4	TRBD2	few	CASNEGSGYSDTQYF	TGTGCCAGCAATGAGGGTAGCGGGTACTCAGATACGCAGTATTTT
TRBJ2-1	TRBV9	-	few	CASSVGVANNEQFF	TGTGCCAGCAGCGTAGGGGTAGCAAACAATGAGCAGTTCTTC
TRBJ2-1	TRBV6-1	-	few	CASRPGTVYNEQFF	TGTGCCAGCAGACCCGGGACCGTATACAATGAGCAGTTCTTC
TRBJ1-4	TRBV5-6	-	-	CASSWMGIEKLFF	TGTGCCAGCAGCTGGATGGGGATTGAAAAACTGTTTTTT
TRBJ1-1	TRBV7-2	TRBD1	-	CASRRRDRGTEAFF	TGTGCCAGCAGGCGCCGGGACAGGGGCACTGAAGCTTTCTTT
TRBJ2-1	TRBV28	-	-	CASGLGGLGSEQFF	TGTGCCAGCGGATTGGGGGGACTCGGGAGTGAGCAGTTCTTC
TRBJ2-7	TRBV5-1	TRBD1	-	CASSHPDRDEQYF	TGCGCCAGCAGCCACCCGGACAGGGACGAGCAGTACTTC
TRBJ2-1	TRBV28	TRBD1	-	CASRGRGSSYNEQFF	TGTGCCAGCAGGGGCAGGGGGAGCTCCTACAATGAGCAGTTCTTC
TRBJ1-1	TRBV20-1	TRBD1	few	CSAPQGSYTEAFF	TGCAGTGCCCCACAGGGGTCATACACTGAAGCTTTCTTT
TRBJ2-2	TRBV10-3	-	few	CAISESSGTGELFF	TGTGCCATCAGTGAGTCGAGCGGTACCGGGGAGCTGTTTTTT
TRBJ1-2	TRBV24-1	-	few	CATSSREYGYTF	TGTGCCACCTCGTCCAGGGAATATGGCTACACCTTC
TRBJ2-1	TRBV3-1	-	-	CASSIQREQFF	TGTGCCAGCAGCATCCAGCGGGAGCAGTTCTTC
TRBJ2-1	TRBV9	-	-	CASSDGTGDYNEQFF	TGTGCCAGCAGCGACGGGACTGGAGATTACAATGAGCAGTTCTTC
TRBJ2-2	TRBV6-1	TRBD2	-	CASAGTSGYTGELFF	TGTGCCAGCGCCGGGACTAGCGGATATACCGGGGAGCTGTTTTTT